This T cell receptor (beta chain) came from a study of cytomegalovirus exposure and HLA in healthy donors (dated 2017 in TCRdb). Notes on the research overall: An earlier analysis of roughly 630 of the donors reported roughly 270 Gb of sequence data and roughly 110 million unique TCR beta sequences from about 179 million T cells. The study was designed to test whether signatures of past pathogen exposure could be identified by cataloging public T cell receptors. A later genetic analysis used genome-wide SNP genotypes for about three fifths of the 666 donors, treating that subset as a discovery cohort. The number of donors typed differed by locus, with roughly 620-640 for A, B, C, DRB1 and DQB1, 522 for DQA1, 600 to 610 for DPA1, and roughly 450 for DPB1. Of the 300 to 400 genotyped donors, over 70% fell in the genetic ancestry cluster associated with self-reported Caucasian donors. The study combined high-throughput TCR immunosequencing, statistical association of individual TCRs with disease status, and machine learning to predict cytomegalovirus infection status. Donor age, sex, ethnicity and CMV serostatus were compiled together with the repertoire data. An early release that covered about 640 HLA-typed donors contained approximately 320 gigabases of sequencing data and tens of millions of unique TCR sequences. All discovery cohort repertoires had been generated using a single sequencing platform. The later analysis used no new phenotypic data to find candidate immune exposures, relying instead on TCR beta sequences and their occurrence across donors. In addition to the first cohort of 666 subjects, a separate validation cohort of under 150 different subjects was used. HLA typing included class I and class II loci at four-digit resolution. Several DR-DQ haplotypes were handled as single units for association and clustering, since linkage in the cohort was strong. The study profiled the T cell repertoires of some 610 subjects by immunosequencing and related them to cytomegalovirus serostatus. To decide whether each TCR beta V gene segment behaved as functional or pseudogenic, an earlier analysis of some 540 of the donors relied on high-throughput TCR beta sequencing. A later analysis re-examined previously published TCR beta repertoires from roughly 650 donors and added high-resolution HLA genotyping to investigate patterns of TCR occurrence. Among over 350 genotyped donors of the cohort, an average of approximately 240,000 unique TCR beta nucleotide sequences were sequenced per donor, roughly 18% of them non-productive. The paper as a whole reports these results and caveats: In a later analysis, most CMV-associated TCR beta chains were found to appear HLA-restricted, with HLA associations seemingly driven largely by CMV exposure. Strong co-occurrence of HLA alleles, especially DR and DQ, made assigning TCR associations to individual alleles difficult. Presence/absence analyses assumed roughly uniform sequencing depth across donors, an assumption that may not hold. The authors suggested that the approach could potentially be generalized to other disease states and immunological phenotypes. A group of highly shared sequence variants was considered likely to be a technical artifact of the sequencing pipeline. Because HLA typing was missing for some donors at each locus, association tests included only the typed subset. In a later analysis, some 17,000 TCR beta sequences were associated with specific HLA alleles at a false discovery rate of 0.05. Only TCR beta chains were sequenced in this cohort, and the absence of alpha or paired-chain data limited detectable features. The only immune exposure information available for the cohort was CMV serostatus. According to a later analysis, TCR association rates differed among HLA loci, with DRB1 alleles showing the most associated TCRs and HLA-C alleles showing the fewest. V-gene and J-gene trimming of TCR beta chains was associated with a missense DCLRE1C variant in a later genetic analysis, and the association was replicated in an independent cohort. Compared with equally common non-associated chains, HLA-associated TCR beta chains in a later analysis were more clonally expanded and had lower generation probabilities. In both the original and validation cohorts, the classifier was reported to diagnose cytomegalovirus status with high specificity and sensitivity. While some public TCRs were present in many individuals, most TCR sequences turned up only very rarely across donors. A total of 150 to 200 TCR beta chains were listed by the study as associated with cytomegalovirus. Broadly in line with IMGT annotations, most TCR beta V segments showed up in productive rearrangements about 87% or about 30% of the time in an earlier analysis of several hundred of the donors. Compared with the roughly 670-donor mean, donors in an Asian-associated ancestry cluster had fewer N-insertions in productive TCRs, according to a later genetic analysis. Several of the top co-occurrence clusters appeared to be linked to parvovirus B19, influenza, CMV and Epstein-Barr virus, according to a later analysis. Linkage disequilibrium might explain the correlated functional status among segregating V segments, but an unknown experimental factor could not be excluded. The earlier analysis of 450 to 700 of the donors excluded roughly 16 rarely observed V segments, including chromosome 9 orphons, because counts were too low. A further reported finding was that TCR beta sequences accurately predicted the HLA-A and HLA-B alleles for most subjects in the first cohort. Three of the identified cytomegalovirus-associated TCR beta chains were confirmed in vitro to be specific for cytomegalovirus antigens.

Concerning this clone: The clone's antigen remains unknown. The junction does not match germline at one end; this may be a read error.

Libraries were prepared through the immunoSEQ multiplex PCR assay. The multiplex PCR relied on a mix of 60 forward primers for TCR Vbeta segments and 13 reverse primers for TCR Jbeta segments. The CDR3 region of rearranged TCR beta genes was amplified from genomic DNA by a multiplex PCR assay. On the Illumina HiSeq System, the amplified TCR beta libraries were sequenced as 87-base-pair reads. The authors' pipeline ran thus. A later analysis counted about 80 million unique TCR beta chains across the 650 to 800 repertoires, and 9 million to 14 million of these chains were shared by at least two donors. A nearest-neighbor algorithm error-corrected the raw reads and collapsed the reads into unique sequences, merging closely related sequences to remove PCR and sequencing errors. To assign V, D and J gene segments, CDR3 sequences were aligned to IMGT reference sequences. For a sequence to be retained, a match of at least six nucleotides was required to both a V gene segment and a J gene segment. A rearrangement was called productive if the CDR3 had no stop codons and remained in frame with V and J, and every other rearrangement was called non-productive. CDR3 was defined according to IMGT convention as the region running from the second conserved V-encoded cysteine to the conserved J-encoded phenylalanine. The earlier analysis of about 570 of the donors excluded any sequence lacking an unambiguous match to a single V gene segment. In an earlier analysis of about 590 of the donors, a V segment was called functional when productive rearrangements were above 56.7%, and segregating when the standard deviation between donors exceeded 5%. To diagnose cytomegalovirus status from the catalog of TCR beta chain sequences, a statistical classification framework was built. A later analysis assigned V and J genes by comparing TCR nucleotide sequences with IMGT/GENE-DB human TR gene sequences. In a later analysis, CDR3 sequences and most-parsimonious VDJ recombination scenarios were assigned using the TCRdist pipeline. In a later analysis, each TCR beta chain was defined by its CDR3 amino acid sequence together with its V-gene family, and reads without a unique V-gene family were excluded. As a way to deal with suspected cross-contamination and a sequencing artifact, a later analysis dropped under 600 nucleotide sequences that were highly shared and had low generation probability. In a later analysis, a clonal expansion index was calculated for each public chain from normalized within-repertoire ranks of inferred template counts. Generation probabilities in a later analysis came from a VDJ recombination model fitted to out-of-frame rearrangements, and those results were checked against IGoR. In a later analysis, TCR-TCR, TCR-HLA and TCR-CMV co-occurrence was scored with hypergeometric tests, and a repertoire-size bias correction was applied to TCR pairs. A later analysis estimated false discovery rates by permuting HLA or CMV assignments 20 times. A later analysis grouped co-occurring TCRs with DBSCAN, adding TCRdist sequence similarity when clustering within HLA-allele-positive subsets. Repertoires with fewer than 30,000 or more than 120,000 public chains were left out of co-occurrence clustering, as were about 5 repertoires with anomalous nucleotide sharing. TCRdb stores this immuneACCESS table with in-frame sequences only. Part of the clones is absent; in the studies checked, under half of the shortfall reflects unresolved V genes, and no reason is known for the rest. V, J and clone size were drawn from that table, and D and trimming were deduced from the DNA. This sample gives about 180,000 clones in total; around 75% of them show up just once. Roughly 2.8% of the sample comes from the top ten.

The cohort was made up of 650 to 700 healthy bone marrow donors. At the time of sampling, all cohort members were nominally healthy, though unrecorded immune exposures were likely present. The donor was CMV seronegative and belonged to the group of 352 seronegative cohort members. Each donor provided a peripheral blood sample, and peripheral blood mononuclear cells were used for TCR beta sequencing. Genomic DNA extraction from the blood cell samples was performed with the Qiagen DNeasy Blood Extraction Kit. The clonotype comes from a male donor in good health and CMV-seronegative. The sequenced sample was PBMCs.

CDR3 sequence: CSSSSPLGLLGDTQYF. DNA sequence: TGTTCCAGCAGCTCCCCCCTGGGACTTCTAGGAGATACGCAGTATTTT. In this chain, TRBV7-9 is recombined with TRBJ2-3; tentative D gene TRBD2, with 6 bases matching. Reading the germline V gene (reference sequence) gives CDR1 SEHNR and CDR2 FQNEAQ. CDR3 length: 16 amino acids, cysteine to phenylalanine. The entry retains the CDR3 DNA only, 48 bases that are in frame from base 1. The CDR3 plus the reference TRBV7-9 and TRBJ2-3 genes for the other parts give the full variable domain: DTGVSQNPRHKITKRGQNVTFRCDPISEHNRLYWYRQTLGQGPEFLTYFQNEAQLEKSRLLSDRFSAERPKGSFSTLEIQRTEQGDSAMYLCSSSSPLGLLGDTQYFGPGTRLTVL.